Here is one T cell receptor beta chain with its context. The record originates from a study of beta chain features in type 1 diabetes. As every portion of the isolated RNA was reverse transcribed, the sequencing read expressed TCRB transcripts. The repertoire was sequenced with immunoSEQ multiplex PCR; TCRdb's copy has only in-frame clones and lacks some. The sample carries hundreds of thousands of clones, around 65% recorded once. The germline V gene has CDR1 SGHTA and CDR2 FQGNSA. The CDR3 runs to 15 residues. Trimming took 5 bases from V and 0 from J; bases not matched to a gene: 6. The sequenced material came from naive CD4+ T cells from blood. The sequence was obtained from a man aged 25-45 years in good health. V is TRBV7-2 and J is TRBJ2-7; TRBD2 aligns across 8 bases. CDR3 loop: CASSPTSGTSYEQYF. DNA of the CDR3: TGTGCCAGCAGCCCCACTAGCGGAACCTCCTACGAGCAGTACTTC.